These 9 T cell receptor beta chains share one sample of origin, sequenced in a study of post-analysis software for immune sequencing data. Study-wide results and limits: Four or five TRBV segments were more frequent in patients than controls; TRBV5-6, TRBV5-1 and TRBV20-1 belonged to this group.

Their antigens remain unidentified. Each TCR beta cDNA library carried unique molecular identifiers. MiXCR, run by TCRdb on the PCR reads, gives a single entry per CDR3 protein. Of about 770,000 distinct CDR3 sequences listed, approximately 44% were seen once; the top ten hold approximately 5%. The sequenced sample consisted of blood. The receptors were sampled from a girl aged 10-17 years with multiple sclerosis.

The chain carries TRBV7-2 and TRBJ2-5; the D gene is possibly TRBD2 (6 bases). The length of the CDR3 is 17 residues. Trimming left V 1 base short and J 1 base short, with 16 bases between. CDR1 and CDR2 (germline): SGHTA, FQGNSA. This CDR3 is CASSLVAARSAQETQYF. The CDR3 bases are TGTGCCAGCAGCTTAGTAGCGGCTAGGTCGGCCCAAGAGACCCAGTACTTC.

The J gene is TRBJ1-2, the V gene TRBV6-5, with 7 nucleotides matching TRBD1. V shed 6 bases, J shed 7 bases, and the junction held 8 bases outside the gene matches. Germline V gene lookup returns CDR1 MNHEY and CDR2 SVGAGI. CDR3 length: 13 amino acids. The CDR3 is CASRRDRDFGYTF. The CDR3, as DNA: TGTGCCAGCAGGAGAGACAGGGACTTTGGCTACACCTTC.

The chain joins TRBV11-2 to TRBJ2-3; D might be TRBD1 (6 bases). This CDR3 contains 13 residues. Germline V CDR1 and CDR2: SGHAT, FQNNGV. Trimming shortened V by 8 bases and J by 7 bases, and 16 bases separated the two germline ends. The CDR3 loop reads CASGIGGTYTQYF. CDR3 DNA: TGTGCCAGCGGCATAGGGGGTACTTATACGCAGTATTTT.

The sample holds a few counts of this clonotype. The chain has TRBV4-3 and TRBJ2-7; possibly TRBD2 for D (7 bases). The V end lost 0 bases, the J end lost 0 bases, and 12 bases lay between the germline ends. The CDR3 length is 16 residues. Looked up from germline, CDR1 is LGHNA and CDR2 is YSLEER. The CDR3 DNA reads TGCGCCAGCAGCCAAGATCTGGGAGGGGGCTCCTACGAGCAGTACTTC. It codes for CASSQDLGGGSYEQYF.

In this sample, this clonotype turned up a few times. J is TRBJ1-5 and V is TRBV6-6; possibly TRBD1 for D (6 bases). V gave up 0 bases and J gave up 2 bases, with 11 bases separating them. The CDR3 is 16 amino acids. Germline V gives CDR1 MNHNY, CDR2 SVGAGI (reference sequence). The CDR3 nucleotides are TGTGCCAGCAGTTACTCTGCAGGGGAGGGCAATCAGCCCCAGCATTTT. Translation gives CASSYSAGEGNQPQHF.

The CDR3 reads CASSYSNIWTGQNEQFF. As DNA, the CDR3 is TGTGCCAGCAGTTACTCGAATATATGGACAGGACAAAATGAGCAGTTCTTC. The chain carries TRBV6-2 or TRBV6-3 and TRBJ2-1; the match to TRBD1 covers 7 bases. Trimming took 0 bases from V and 7 from J; bases not matched to a gene: 12. The V gene's germline CDR1 is MNHEY and CDR2 SVGEGT. This CDR3 has 17 residues.

This clonotype was observed many times. This chain joins TRBV6-5 and TRBJ2-7, with unresolved D. V lost 0 bases and J lost 6, with 15 bases in between. The CDR3 extends over 15 amino acids. Germline CDR1 reads MNHEY; CDR2 reads SVGAGI. CDR3 sequence: CASSYSGASPAEQYF. The CDR3 DNA sequence: TGTGCCAGCAGTTACTCAGGCGCGAGTCCCGCCGAGCAGTACTTC.

This clonotype has a handful of counts. This chain connects TRBV20-1 to TRBJ1-4; D remains ambiguous. Germline-derived CDR1 and CDR2 are DFQATT and SNEGSKA (reference sequence). The CDR3 spans 13 residues. Trimming pared 6 bases from V and 8 bases from J, leaving 16 bases between. The CDR3 DNA reads as TGCAGTGCCGGAGGTTCAGTCGGAGAAAAACTGTTTTTT. It is translated as CSAGGSVGEKLFF.

This clonotype was recorded at least ten times. The chain employs TRBV5-1 and TRBJ2-7; 8 bases line up with TRBD2. After removal of 3 bases from V and 3 bases from J, the junction contained 5 bases not matched to a gene. This CDR3 is built from 14 residues. Germline assignment: CDR1 SGHRS and CDR2 YFSETQ. The CDR3 nucleotides read TGCGCCAGCAGCTCGTCCGGGACTAGCTACGAGCAGTACTTC. Its protein product is CASSSSGTSYEQYF.